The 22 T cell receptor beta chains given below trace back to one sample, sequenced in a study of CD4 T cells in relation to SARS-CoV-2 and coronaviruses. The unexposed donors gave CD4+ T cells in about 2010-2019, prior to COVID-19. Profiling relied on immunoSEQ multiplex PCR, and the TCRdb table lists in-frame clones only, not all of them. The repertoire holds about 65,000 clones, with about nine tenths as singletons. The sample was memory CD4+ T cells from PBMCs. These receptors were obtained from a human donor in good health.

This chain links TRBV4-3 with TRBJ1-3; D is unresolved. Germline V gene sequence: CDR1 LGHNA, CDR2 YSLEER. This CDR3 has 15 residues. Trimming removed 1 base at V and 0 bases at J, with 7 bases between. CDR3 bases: TGCGCCAGCAGCCAAGCGGGCAACTCTGGAAACACCATATATTTT. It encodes CASSQAGNSGNTIYF.

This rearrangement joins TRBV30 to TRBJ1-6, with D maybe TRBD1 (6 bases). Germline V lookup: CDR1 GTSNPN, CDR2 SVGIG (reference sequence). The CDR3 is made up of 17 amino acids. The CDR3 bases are TGTGTGCAAACCGAGAGGGGGGGCGAGGAAAATAATTCACCCCTCCACTTT. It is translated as CVQTERGGEENNSPLHF.

Here the CDR3 DNA reads TGTGCCAGCAGCTCGAACAGGGGGCATAACTATGGCTACACCTTC. This codes for CASSSNRGHNYGYTF. The chain joins TRBV7-9 to TRBJ1-2, with 9 bases fitting TRBD1. This CDR3 comprises 15 residues. Germline lookup yields CDR1 SEHNR and CDR2 FQNEAQ (reference sequence). J gave up 1 base and V 4 bases, and 4 bases lay outside the gene matches.

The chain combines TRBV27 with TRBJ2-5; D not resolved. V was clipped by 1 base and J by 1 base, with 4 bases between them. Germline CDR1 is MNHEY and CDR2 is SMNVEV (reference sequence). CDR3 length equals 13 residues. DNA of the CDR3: TGTGCCAGCAGTTTATACCCCCAAGAGACCCAGTACTTC. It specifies CASSLYPQETQYF.

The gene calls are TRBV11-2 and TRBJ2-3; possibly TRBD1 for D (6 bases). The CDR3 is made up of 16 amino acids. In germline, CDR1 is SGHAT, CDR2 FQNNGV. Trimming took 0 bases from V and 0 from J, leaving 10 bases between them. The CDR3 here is CASSLEGAGSTDTQYF. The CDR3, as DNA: TGTGCCAGCAGCTTAGAGGGGGCCGGGAGCACAGATACGCAGTATTTT.

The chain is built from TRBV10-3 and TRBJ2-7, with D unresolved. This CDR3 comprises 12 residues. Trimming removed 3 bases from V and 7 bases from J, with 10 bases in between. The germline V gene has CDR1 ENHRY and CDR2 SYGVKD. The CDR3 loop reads CAISDYTPEQYF. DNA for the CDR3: TGTGCCATCAGTGACTATACTCCTGAGCAGTACTTC.

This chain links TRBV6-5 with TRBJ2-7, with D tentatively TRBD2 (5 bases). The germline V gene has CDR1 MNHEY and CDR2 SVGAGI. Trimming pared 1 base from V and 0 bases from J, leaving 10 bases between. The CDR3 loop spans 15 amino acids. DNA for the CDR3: TGTGCCAGCAGTTACTATGGACTGGGCTCCTACGAGCAGTACTTC. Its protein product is CASSYYGLGSYEQYF.

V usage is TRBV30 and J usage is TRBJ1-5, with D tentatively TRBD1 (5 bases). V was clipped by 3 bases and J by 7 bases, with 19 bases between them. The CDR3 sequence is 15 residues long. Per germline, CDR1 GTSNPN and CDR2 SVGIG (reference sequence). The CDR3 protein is CAWRGKGTESQPQHF. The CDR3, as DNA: TGTGCCTGGAGAGGTAAAGGGACGGAGAGCCAGCCCCAGCATTTT.

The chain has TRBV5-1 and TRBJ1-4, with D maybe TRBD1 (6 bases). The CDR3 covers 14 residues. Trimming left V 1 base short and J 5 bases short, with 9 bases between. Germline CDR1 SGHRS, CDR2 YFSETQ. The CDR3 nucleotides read TGCGCCAGCAGCTTGAGGCAGGGGAATGAAAAACTGTTTTTT. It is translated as CASSLRQGNEKLFF.

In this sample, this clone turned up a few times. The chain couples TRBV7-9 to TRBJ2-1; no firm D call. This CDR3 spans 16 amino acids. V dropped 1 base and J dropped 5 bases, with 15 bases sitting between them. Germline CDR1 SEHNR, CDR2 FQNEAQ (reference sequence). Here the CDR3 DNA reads TGTGCCAGCAGCTTAGGGTCCACCACCTATGACAATGAGCAGTTCTTC. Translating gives CASSLGSTTYDNEQFF.

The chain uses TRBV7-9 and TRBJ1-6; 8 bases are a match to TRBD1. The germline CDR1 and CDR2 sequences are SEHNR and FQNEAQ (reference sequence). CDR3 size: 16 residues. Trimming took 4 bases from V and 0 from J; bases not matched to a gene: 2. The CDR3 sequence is CASSWDRSSYNSPLHF. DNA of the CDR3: TGTGCCAGCAGCTGGGACAGGAGCTCCTATAATTCACCCCTCCACTTT.

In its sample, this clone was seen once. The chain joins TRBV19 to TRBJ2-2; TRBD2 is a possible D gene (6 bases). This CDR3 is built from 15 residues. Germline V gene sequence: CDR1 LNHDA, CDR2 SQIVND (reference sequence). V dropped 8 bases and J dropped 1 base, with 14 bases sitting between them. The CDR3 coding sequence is TGTGCCAGTTGCCATAGCGGAAGGAACACCGGGGAGCTGTTTTTT. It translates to CASCHSGRNTGELFF.

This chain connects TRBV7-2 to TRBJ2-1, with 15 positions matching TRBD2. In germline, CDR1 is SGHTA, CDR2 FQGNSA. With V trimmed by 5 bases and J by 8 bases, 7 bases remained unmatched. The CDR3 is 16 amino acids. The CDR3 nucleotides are TGTGCCAGCAGCCCCCGGACTAGCGGGGGGGCCCATGAGCAGTTCTTC. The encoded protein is CASSPRTSGGAHEQFF.

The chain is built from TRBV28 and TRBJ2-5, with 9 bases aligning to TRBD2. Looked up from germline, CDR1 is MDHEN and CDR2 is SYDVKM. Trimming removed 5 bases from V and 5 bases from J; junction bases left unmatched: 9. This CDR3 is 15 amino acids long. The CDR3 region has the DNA TGTGCCAGCAGTCTCAGCGGGGGGCCGGGGGAGACCCAGTACTTC. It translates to CASSLSGGPGETQYF.

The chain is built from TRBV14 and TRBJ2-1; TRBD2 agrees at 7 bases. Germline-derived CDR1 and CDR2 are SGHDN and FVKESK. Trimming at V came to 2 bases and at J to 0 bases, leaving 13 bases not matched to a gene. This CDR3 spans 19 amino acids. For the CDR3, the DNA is TGTGCCAGCAGCCAAATAAGTTGGGGGGAGGGCGACTCCTACAATGAGCAGTTCTTC. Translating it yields CASSQISWGEGDSYNEQFF.

The CDR3 DNA follows: TGTGCGACTGGCGCCTTGGATACGAGCTACGAGCAGTACTTC. It yields the protein CATGALDTSYEQYF. V usage is TRBV11-2 and J usage is TRBJ2-7; D is unresolved. The germline gives CDR1 SGHAT, CDR2 FQNNGV. The CDR3 has 14 residues.

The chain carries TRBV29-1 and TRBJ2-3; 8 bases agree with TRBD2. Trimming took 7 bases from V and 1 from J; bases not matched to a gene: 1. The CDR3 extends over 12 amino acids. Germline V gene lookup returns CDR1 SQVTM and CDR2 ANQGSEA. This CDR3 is CSELAGTDTQYF. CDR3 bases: TGCAGCGAACTAGCGGGCACAGATACGCAGTATTTT.

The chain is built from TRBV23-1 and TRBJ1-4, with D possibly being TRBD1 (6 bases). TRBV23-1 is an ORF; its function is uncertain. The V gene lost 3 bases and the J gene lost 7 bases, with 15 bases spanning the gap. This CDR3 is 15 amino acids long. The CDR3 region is CASSHLQGTGEKLFF. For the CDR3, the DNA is TGCGCCAGCAGTCACCTACAGGGAACTGGTGAAAAACTGTTTTTT.

The CDR3 sequence is CASSIGRMSGQYF. The DNA of the CDR3 is TGTGCCAGTAGTATAGGGCGGATGTCTGGGCAGTACTTC. The rearrangement links TRBV19 to TRBJ2-7; no definite D call. V lost 1 base to trimming and J lost 9 bases, with 13 bases between them. The CDR3 has 13 amino acids. From germline, CDR1 is LNHDA and CDR2 SQIVND (reference sequence).

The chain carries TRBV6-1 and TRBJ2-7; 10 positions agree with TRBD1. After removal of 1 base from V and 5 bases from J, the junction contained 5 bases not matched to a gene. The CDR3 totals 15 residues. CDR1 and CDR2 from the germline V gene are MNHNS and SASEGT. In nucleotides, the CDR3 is TGTGCCAGCAGTGAAGTCTCGACAGGGGGCCACGAGCAGTACTTC. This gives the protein CASSEVSTGGHEQYF.

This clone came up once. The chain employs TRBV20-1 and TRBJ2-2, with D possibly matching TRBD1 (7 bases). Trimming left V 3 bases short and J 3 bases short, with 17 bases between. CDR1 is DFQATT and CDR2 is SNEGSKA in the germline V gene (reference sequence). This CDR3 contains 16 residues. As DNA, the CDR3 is TGCAGTGCTAGTGTGGCAGGGGGGTCCCACACCGGGGAGCTGTTTTTT. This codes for CSASVAGGSHTGELFF.

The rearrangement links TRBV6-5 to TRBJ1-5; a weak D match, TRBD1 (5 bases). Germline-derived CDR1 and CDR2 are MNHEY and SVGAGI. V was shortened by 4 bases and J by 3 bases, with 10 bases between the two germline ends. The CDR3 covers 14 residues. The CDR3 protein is CASSSGQHNQPQHF. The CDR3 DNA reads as TGTGCCAGCAGTTCGGGGCAGCACAATCAGCCCCAGCATTTT.